Included here is one T cell receptor (beta chain) sequence, with context. Its antigen is unidentified. Hyperthyroidism had been newly diagnosed in patients aged 18 to 65, and its duration was under 2 months. From RNA transcripts, TCR beta CDR3 regions were amplified. The TCR CDR3 was amplified in a first-round RT-PCR using the HTBI primer set. One entry per CDR3 protein, called by TCRdb with MiXCR from the multiplex PCR reads. The profile shows approximately 630,000 distinct CDR3 sequences, about 16% of them singletons. The source of the sample is a study of T cells in Graves' hyperthyroidism and ophthalmopathy. Findings of the study overall: Ophthalmopathy, as predicted by the model, came a median 6.5 months after the prediction.

This TCR derives from a woman aged 25-40 years with Graves' hyperthyroidism. Sequenced input: blood.

Here the CDR3 reads CASSLGPSKDEQYF. The CDR3 DNA follows: TGTGCCAGCAGTCTGGGGCCTAGCAAAGACGAGCAGTACTTC. The V call is TRBV7-9, the J call TRBJ2-7; D might be TRBD1 or TRBD2, each matching 5 bases. The CDR3 has 14 amino acids. Trimming removed 6 bases at V and 5 bases at J, with 17 bases between. Germline-derived CDR1 and CDR2 are SEHNR and FQNEAQ (reference sequence).